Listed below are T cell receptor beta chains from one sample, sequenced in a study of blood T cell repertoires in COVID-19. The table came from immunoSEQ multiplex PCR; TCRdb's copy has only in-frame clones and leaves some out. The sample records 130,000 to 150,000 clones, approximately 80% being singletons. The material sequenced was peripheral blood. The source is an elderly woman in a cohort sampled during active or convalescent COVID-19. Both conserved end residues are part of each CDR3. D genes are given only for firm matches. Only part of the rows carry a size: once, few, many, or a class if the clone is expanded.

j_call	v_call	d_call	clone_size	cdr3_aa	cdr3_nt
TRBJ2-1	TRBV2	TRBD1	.	CASKGQGVANEQFF	TGTGCCAGCAAGGGTCAGGGGGTCGCCAATGAGCAGTTCTTC
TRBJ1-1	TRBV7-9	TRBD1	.	CASSPQGEGTEAFF	TGTGCCAGCAGCCCACAGGGGGAAGGCACTGAAGCTTTCTTT
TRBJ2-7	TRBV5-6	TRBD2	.	CASRPMGGAEQYF	TGTGCCAGCAGACCAATGGGAGGGGCCGAGCAGTACTTC
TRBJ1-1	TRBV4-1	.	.	CASSQSSVGRLNTEAFF	TGCGCCAGCAGCCAATCTTCGGTGGGGCGGTTGAACACTGAAGCTTTCTTT
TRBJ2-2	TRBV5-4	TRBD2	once	CASSEAGGRTGELFF	TGTGCCAGCAGCGAAGCGGGGGGGCGGACCGGGGAGCTGTTTTTT
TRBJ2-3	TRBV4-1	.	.	CASRIQGGADTQYF	TGCGCCAGCAGAATACAGGGTGGCGCAGATACGCAGTATTTT
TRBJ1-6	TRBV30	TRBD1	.	CAWSKTGGWGNSPLHF	TGTGCCTGGAGTAAAACAGGGGGCTGGGGAAATTCACCCCTCCACTTT
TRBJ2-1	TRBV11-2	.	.	CASSLGTVEEQFF	TGTGCCAGCAGCTTAGGGACAGTGGAGGAGCAGTTCTTC
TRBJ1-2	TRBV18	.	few	CASSPRTALFYGYTF	TGTGCCAGCTCACCTCGGACAGCCTTATTCTATGGCTACACCTTC
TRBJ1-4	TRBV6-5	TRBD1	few	CASRVGQATNEKLFF	TGTGCCAGCAGGGTTGGACAGGCAACTAATGAAAAACTGTTTTTT
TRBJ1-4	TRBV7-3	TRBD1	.	CASSPRDRERTNEKLFF	TGTGCCAGCAGCCCGAGGGACAGGGAACGGACTAATGAAAAACTGTTTTTT
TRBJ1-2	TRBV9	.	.	CASSSPRQDYGYTF	TGTGCCAGCAGCTCTCCCCGACAAGACTATGGCTACACCTTC
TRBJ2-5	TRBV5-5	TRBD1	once	CASSLGTGGGQETQYF	TGTGCCAGCAGCTTAGGGACAGGGGGTGGCCAAGAGACCCAGTACTTC
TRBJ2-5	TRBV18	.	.	CASSHRGQETQYF	TGTGCCAGCTCCCACCGGGGGCAAGAGACCCAGTACTTC
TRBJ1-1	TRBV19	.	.	CASTPQAGRNTEAFF	TGTGCCAGTACCCCCCAGGCAGGGCGGAACACTGAAGCTTTCTTT
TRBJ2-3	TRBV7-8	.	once	CASSLVRRVREYF	TGTGCCAGCAGCTTAGTGAGGAGGGTCAGGGAGTATTTT
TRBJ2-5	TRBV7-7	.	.	CASSLGGGRPQETQYF	TGTGCTAGCAGCTTAGGCGGGGGCCGTCCGCAAGAGACCCAGTACTTC
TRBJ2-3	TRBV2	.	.	CASSDYSWGGSSTDTQYF	TGTGCCAGCAGTGACTATTCCTGGGGCGGCTCTAGCACAGATACGCAGTATTTT
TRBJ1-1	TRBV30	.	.	CAWIGGQKNTEAFF	TGTGCCTGGATCGGGGGGCAGAAGAACACTGAAGCTTTCTTT
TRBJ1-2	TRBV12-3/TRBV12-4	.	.	CASSLGEIYGYTF	TGTGCCAGCAGTTTAGGAGAGATCTATGGCTACACCTTC
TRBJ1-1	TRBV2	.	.	CASRAGNPNTEAFF	TGTGCCAGCAGAGCCGGTAATCCGAACACTGAAGCTTTCTTT
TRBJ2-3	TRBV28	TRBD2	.	CASSFGSGGTQYF	TGTGCCAGCAGTTTTGGTAGCGGGGGCACGCAGTATTTT
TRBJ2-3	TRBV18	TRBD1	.	CASSPPGGGDTQYF	TGTGCCAGCTCACCACCAGGGGGCGGTGATACGCAGTATTTT
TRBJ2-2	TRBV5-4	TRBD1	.	CASSLSGGAFGGRELFF	TGTGCCAGCAGCTTGTCAGGGGGCGCTTTTGGTGGCCGGGAGCTGTTTTTT
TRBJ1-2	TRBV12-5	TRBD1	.	CASGLFSGTGVYGYTF	TGTGCTAGTGGTTTATTCTCCGGGACAGGAGTTTATGGCTACACCTTC
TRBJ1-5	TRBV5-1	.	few	CASSPQGYSNQPQHF	TGCGCCAGCAGCCCACAGGGTTATAGCAATCAGCCCCAGCATTTT
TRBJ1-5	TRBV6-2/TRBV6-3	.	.	CASSQGYQPQHF	TGTGCCAGCAGCCAGGGGTATCAGCCCCAGCATTTT
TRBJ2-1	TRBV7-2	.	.	CASSLNSQRYNEQFF	TGTGCCAGCAGCTTAAACTCCCAGAGGTACAATGAGCAGTTCTTC
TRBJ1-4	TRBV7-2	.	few	CASSSGQRHATNEKLFF	TGTGCCAGCAGCTCTGGACAGCGCCACGCAACTAATGAAAAACTGTTTTTT
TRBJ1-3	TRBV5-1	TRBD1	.	CASSLAGTVTGNTIYF	TGCGCCAGCAGCTTGGCCGGGACAGTTACTGGAAACACCATATATTTT
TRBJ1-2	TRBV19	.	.	CASSIDGYGYTF	TGTGCCAGTAGTATAGACGGCTATGGCTACACCTTC
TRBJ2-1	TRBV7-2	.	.	CASSLTGIGSYNEQFF	TGTGCCAGCAGCCTCACGGGGATAGGCTCCTACAATGAGCAGTTCTTC
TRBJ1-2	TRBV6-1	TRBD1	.	CASSELGDRGPYGYTF	TGTGCCAGCAGTGAGCTGGGGGACAGGGGGCCCTATGGCTACACCTTC
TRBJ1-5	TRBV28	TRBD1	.	CASSPFTGGSGYQPQHF	TGTGCCAGCAGTCCATTCACAGGGGGCAGTGGATATCAGCCCCAGCATTTT
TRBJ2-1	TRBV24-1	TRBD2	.	CATSDFLTSGGNEQFF	TGTGCCACCAGTGATTTTTTGACTAGCGGGGGCAATGAGCAGTTCTTC
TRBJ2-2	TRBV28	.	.	CASSLFPGQGSGELFF	TGTGCCAGCAGTTTATTCCCCGGGCAGGGATCGGGGGAGCTGTTTTTT
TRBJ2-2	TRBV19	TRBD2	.	CASSFFGGGSTGELFF	TGTGCCAGTAGTTTTTTCGGCGGGGGGTCCACCGGGGAGCTGTTTTTT
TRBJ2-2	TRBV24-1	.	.	CATSDLEGGAGELFF	TGTGCCACCAGTGATTTGGAAGGGGGAGCCGGGGAGCTGTTTTTT
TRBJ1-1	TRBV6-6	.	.	CASRKDSLTEAFF	TGTGCCAGCAGGAAAGACAGCCTCACTGAAGCTTTCTTT
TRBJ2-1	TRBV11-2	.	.	CASSFGSYNEQFF	TGTGCCAGCAGCTTCGGTTCCTACAATGAGCAGTTCTTC
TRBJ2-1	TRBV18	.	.	CASSLAVGLDDEQFF	TGTGCCAGCTCACTAGCCGTCGGATTGGATGATGAGCAGTTCTTC
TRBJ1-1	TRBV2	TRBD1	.	CASRGDRANTEAFF	TGTGCCAGCAGGGGGGACAGGGCGAACACTGAAGCTTTCTTT
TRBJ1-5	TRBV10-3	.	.	CAISESQLSNQPQHF	TGTGCCATCAGTGAGTCTCAGTTGTCCAATCAGCCCCAGCATTTT
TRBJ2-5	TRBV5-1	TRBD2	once	CASSLLPVTSGQETQYF	TGCGCCAGCAGCTTGCTTCCAGTGACTAGCGGACAAGAGACCCAGTACTTC
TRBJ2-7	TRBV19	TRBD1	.	CASRVGTGVSGEQYF	TGTGCCAGTAGGGTCGGGACAGGGGTATCGGGGGAGCAGTACTTC
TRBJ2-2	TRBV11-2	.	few	CASSLFGVTGELFF	TGTGCCAGCAGCCTCTTCGGGGTTACCGGGGAGCTGTTTTTT
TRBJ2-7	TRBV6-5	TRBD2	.	CATTSGGSYEQYF	TGTGCCACGACTAGCGGGGGGTCCTACGAGCAGTACTTC
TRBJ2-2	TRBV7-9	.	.	CASSSPPGGSGTGELFF	TGTGCCAGCAGCTCTCCCCCCGGGGGATCGGGCACCGGGGAGCTGTTTTTT
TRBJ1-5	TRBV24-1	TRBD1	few	CATTDRAGQPQHF	TGTGCCACCACAGACAGGGCGGGTCAGCCCCAGCATTTT
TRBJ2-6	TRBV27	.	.	CASSPRTGRAPGANVLTF	TGTGCCAGCAGTCCGCGGACAGGGAGGGCTCCCGGGGCCAACGTCCTGACTTTC
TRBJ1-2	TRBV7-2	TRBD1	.	CASRRGSGTALYGYTF	TGTGCCAGCAGGAGAGGGTCGGGGACAGCTCTTTATGGCTACACCTTC